This T cell receptor (beta chain) came from a study of radiation and T cells in renal cell carcinoma. Looking at the study overall: Nephrectomy followed 15 Gy stereotactic body radiation by 4 weeks. Study results and caveats: Without pretreatment biopsies, baseline tumor clonotype presence was undetermined.

Sample time point: baseline pretreatment blood. Treatment here: 15 Gy SBRT to primary tumor, nephrectomy 4 weeks later. Using immunoSEQ multiplex PCR, the repertoire was profiled, and TCRdb retains in-frame clones only, with some absent. This table has about 160,000 clones, roughly nine tenths appearing once. For this clone: Its antigen is as yet unknown.

V was clipped by 6 bases and J by 8 bases; unmatched bases: 8. Germline V CDR1 and CDR2: MDHEN, SYDVKM. The CDR3 sequence is 14 residues long. The J gene is TRBJ2-7, the V gene TRBV28; the match to TRBD1 covers 12 bases. This specimen consisted of blood, obtained from a patient whose treatment included radiotherapy and nephrectomy. The TCR originated in a woman in her seventies with renal cell carcinoma. CDR3 in DNA: TGTGCCAGCAGCTTGGGACAGGGGGCAACTAAGCAGTACTTC. The encoded protein is CASSLGQGATKQYF.